The 10 T cell receptor beta chains below all came from one sample that was sequenced in a study of cytomegalovirus exposure and HLA in healthy donors. It was with 60 Vbeta and 13 Jbeta primers that the PCR ran. Assay: immunoSEQ multiplex PCR; the TCRdb copy retains only in-frame clones and omits some. The table has 160,000 or so clones, 80% seen once. Sequenced material: PBMCs. The receptors were gathered from a man aged 18 to 29 in good health and CMV-seropositive.

This chain uses TRBV6-1 with TRBJ2-1; 12 nucleotides agree with TRBD2. The CDR3 has 16 residues. Germline V gene sequence: CDR1 MNHNS, CDR2 SASEGT. V lost 1 base, J lost 5 bases, and 3 bases stayed unmatched. CDR3 nucleotides: TGTGCCAGCAGTGAAGGGCTAGCGGGAGGGAACAATGAGCAGTTCTTC. Translating gives CASSEGLAGGNNEQFF.

J is TRBJ2-3 and V is TRBV7-9, with TRBD2 identical over 9 bases. V was clipped by 8 bases and J by 4 bases; unmatched bases: 16. The CDR3 length is 17 residues. Per the germline V gene, CDR1 is SEHNR and CDR2 is FQNEAQ (reference sequence). CDR3 nucleotide sequence: TGTGCCAGCGGCGCCCCATCGGGCGGGAGGGACGCAGATACGCAGTATTTT. It codes for CASGAPSGGRDADTQYF.

On this clone: At one end, the junction sequence differs from germline, possibly due to a read error. The chain uses TRBV6-1 and TRBJ2-5, with 11 bases identical to TRBD2. The DNA end favors TRBJ2-7, so the J call may be wrong. The CDR3 has 16 amino acids. Germline-derived CDR1 and CDR2 are MNHNS and SASEGT. CDR3 loop: CASREAYGTSGYEQYF. The CDR3, as DNA: TGTGCCAGCAGGGAAGCATATGGGACTAGCGGATACGAGCAGTACTTC.

The chain links TRBV29-1 to TRBJ2-1, with TRBD2 matching 14 bases. Per the germline V gene, CDR1 is SQVTM and CDR2 is ANQGSEA. The V and J ends lost 6 bases and 1 base, in that order; junction bases with no gene match: 5. The CDR3 is 16 amino acids. CDR3 sequence (DNA): TGCAGCGTGGGCGGGACTAGCGGGAGTTCCTACAATGAGCAGTTCTTC. This sequence encodes CSVGGTSGSSYNEQFF.

Only a few counts were recorded for this clone. This rearrangement joins TRBV6-5 to TRBJ1-5; weak D call: TRBD1 (5 bases). Germline V lookup: CDR1 MNHEY, CDR2 SVGAGI. The length of the CDR3 is 13 residues. V was pared by 2 bases and J by 7 bases, with 9 bases between. Here the CDR3 reads CASSYGGSQPQHF. The CDR3 DNA sequence: TGTGCCAGCAGTTACGGGGGGAGCCAGCCCCAGCATTTT.

This clone has only a few counts. V gene TRBV28 combines with J gene TRBJ2-5; unclear D gene. Germline CDR1 is MDHEN and CDR2 is SYDVKM. The CDR3 extends over 12 amino acids. Deletions cut 5 bases from V and 5 bases from J, with 9 bases between. The CDR3 nucleotides are TGTGCCAGCAGTATCTACTGGGAGACCCAGTACTTC. As protein: CASSIYWETQYF.

The rearrangement links TRBV7-9 to TRBJ1-5; 7 bases align to TRBD1. There are 14 residues in the CDR3. Germline-derived CDR1 and CDR2 are SEHNR and FQNEAQ (reference sequence). V lost 3 bases to trimming and J lost 3 bases; unmatched junction nucleotides: 2. CDR3 sequence (DNA): TGTGCCAGCAGCTTCGACAGGGACAATCAGCCCCAGCATTTT. Protein: CASSFDRDNQPQHF.

The table lists this clone with a few counts. The rearrangement joins TRBV27 to TRBJ2-7; 9 nucleotides line up with TRBD2. Germline CDR1 is MNHEY and CDR2 is SMNVEV (reference sequence). This CDR3 comprises 15 residues. Trimming at V came to 4 bases and at J to 4 bases, leaving 8 bases not matched to a gene. CDR3: CASSSPLAGVYEQYF. In DNA form, the CDR3 reads TGTGCCAGCAGTTCTCCCTTAGCGGGAGTGTACGAGCAGTACTTC.

The J gene is TRBJ1-1, the V gene TRBV4-1, with no clear D. Trimming cost V 2 bases and J 1 base, with 20 bases left between them. The CDR3 totals 18 residues. Germline CDR1 MGHRA, CDR2 YSYEKL. As DNA, the CDR3 is TGCGCCAGCAGCCAAAGTCCTGCTCAGCGGACGGCGAACACTGAAGCTTTCTTT. Encoded protein: CASSQSPAQRTANTEAFF.

J is TRBJ1-3 and V is TRBV6-1; no clear D gene. The CDR3 has 18 amino acids. CDR1 is MNHNS, CDR2 SASEGT, per germline. V gave up 1 base and J gave up 2 bases, with 18 bases separating them. CDR3 protein: CASSEDLRVIIPGNTIYF. The CDR3 DNA is TGTGCCAGCAGTGAAGATTTGAGGGTAATCATCCCTGGAAACACCATATATTTT.